This T cell receptor (beta chain) comes out of a study of T cell clonotyping in hematopoietic cell transplantation. Study results and limitations: Broader posttransplant TCR repertoire diversity was predicted by graft donor and pretransplant recipient Inverse Simpson Index values. Recipient TCR diversity dropped after transplant; expanded clonotypes rose from day 30 to 180.

Of note for this clone: Its antigen is unknown.

The time point here: recipient sample about 28 days before transplant, after cytoreduction. Data came from immunoSEQ multiplex PCR; TCRdb stores just in-frame clones and leaves some out. This sample has approximately 22,000 clones, with roughly 90% found just once. The TCR was taken from a man between 18 and 35 years old with biphenotypic leukemia. Some clones in this sample may be carry-over from other donors' samples. Sequenced here: peripheral blood mononuclear cells, sampled before stem cell transplant.

The CDR3 region is CASTPPIGTDTQYF. Written as DNA, the CDR3 is TGTGCCAGTACCCCCCCGATCGGCACAGATACGCAGTATTTT. The chain carries TRBV19 and TRBJ2-3; no reliable D call. With 7 bases removed from V and 1 base from J, the gap between germline ends came to 12 bases. Looked up from germline, CDR1 is LNHDA and CDR2 is SQIVND (reference sequence). CDR3 length: 14 amino acids.